The rows below give T cell receptor beta chains drawn from one sample of a study of T cell responses to AZD1222 COVID-19 vaccine. Clones were read by immunoSEQ multiplex PCR, and TCRdb kept only the in-frame ones, dropping some. The table records over 100,000 clones, 85% to 90% of them present only once. The sequencing here drew on peripheral blood, taken on day 0 of AZD1222 vaccination. The receptors stem from an adult in good health. The CDR3 runs from the conserved cysteine through the conserved F or W. D genes are given only for firm matches. Clone size is shown for a subset of rows, as once, few, many or a class of expanded clone.

DNA: TGCGCCAGCAGCCAGGGATCCTCTCCAACTGGAAACACCATATATTTT; CDR3: CASSQGSSPTGNTIYF; J: TRBJ1-3; size: -; D: -; V: TRBV4-3; length: 16
DNA: TGTGCCAGCAGTTCGGGACGTGGCGGCTACACCTTC; CDR3: CASSSGRGGYTF; J: TRBJ1-2; size: -; D: -; V: TRBV28; length: 12
DNA: TGTGCCAGCAGTTTACGACAGGGTGTTGGCTACACCTTC; CDR3: CASSLRQGVGYTF; J: TRBJ1-2; size: few; D: TRBD1; V: TRBV27; length: 13
DNA: TGTGCCAGTAGTCCCTGGGACTCCGGGAGAACTGAAGCTTTCTTT; CDR3: CASSPWDSGRTEAFF; J: TRBJ1-1; size: -; D: -; V: TRBV19; length: 15
DNA: TGCAGCGTTTGCCGCGGGGGGGCCTCCTACAATGAGCAGTTCTTC; CDR3: CSVCRGGASYNEQFF; J: TRBJ2-1; size: -; D: TRBD2; V: TRBV29-1; length: 15
DNA: TGTGCCAGCAGCCCGTCGGGGGGCACTGAAGCTTTCTTT; CDR3: CASSPSGGTEAFF; J: TRBJ1-1; size: -; D: -; V: TRBV14; length: 13
DNA: TGCGCCAGCAGCCACCTCGGGACAGGGTTGGGCTACACCTTC; CDR3: CASSHLGTGLGYTF; J: TRBJ1-2; size: -; D: TRBD1; V: TRBV4-1; length: 14
DNA: TGTGCCAGCAGTTACGGGACCGCAACTAATGAAAAACTGTTTTTT; CDR3: CASSYGTATNEKLFF; J: TRBJ1-4; size: -; D: -; V: TRBV6-5; length: 15
DNA: TGTGCCAGCTCACCACCGTTACAGGGGGTGGCTTTCTTT; CDR3: CASSPPLQGVAFF; J: TRBJ1-1; size: -; D: TRBD1; V: TRBV18; length: 13
DNA: TGTGCTAGTGGTTTGGTACGTTCTAGCGGGGTGTACAATGAGCAGTTCTTC; CDR3: CASGLVRSSGVYNEQFF; J: TRBJ2-1; size: -; D: TRBD2; V: TRBV12-5; length: 17
DNA: TGTGCCAGTAAGAGGGGGGACACTGAAGCTTTCTTT; CDR3: CASKRGDTEAFF; J: TRBJ1-1; size: -; D: -; V: TRBV19; length: 12
DNA: TGTGCCAGCAGTTACCCCGGACAGGGCGGTAAAGAGACCCAGTACTTC; CDR3: CASSYPGQGGKETQYF; J: TRBJ2-5; size: once; D: TRBD1; V: TRBV6-6; length: 16
DNA: TGTGCCAGCAGCCAAAACGACAGGATGGTGGATACGCAGTATTTT; CDR3: CASSQNDRMVDTQYF; J: TRBJ2-3; size: few; D: -; V: TRBV3-1/TRBV3-2; length: 15
DNA: TGTGCCAGCAGTGCCTGGGACAGGGTGTATGGCTACACCTTC; CDR3: CASSAWDRVYGYTF; J: TRBJ1-2; size: -; D: TRBD1; V: TRBV25-1; length: 14
DNA: TGTGCCAGCAGTTACCGGACAGGATATTTCGCTGAAGCTTTCTTT; CDR3: CASSYRTGYFAEAFF; J: TRBJ1-1; size: -; D: TRBD1; V: TRBV6-2/TRBV6-3; length: 15
DNA: TGTGCCAGCAGCTTAGCGGGACTAGCGGGGGCCAATGAGCAGTTCTTC; CDR3: CASSLAGLAGANEQFF; J: TRBJ2-1; size: -; D: TRBD2; V: TRBV7-6; length: 16
DNA: TGTGCCAGCAGTTACTCGGGACTCCCTGGCCAGCCCCAGCATTTT; CDR3: CASSYSGLPGQPQHF; J: TRBJ1-5; size: -; D: -; V: TRBV6-5; length: 15
DNA: TGTGCCAGCATGCTAGGGCAGTACAACTACGAGCAGTACTTC; CDR3: CASMLGQYNYEQYF; J: TRBJ2-7; size: -; D: -; V: TRBV6-6; length: 14
DNA: TGCAGCGCCGCGGGGGGCTCTGGAAACACCATATATTTT; CDR3: CSAAGGSGNTIYF; J: TRBJ1-3; size: -; D: -; V: TRBV29-1; length: 13
DNA: TGTGCCACCAGTGACCCCGGGACGGGTGAGACCCAGTACTTC; CDR3: CATSDPGTGETQYF; J: TRBJ2-5; size: -; D: -; V: TRBV24-1; length: 14
DNA: TGTGCCAGCAGTTACTCGCCTAGCGGGGGCACAGATACGCAGTATTTT; CDR3: CASSYSPSGGTDTQYF; J: TRBJ2-3; size: -; D: TRBD2; V: TRBV6-5; length: 16
DNA: TGCGCCAGCAGCTTTTGGGGACAGGACTCTGACGAGCAGTACTTC; CDR3: CASSFWGQDSDEQYF; J: TRBJ2-7; size: once; D: TRBD1; V: TRBV5-1; length: 15
DNA: TGTGCCAGCAGTGAAGGCACAGCCAACACTGAAGCTTTCTTT; CDR3: CASSEGTANTEAFF; J: TRBJ1-1; size: -; D: -; V: TRBV6-1; length: 14
DNA: TGTGCCAGCAGTTTAGAGGGGGACAACACCGGGGAGCTGTTTTTT; CDR3: CASSLEGDNTGELFF; J: TRBJ2-2; size: -; D: -; V: TRBV28; length: 15
DNA: TGTGCCAGTAGCCTCGACAGCCTCAATCAGCCCCAGCATTTT; CDR3: CASSLDSLNQPQHF; J: TRBJ1-5; size: -; D: -; V: TRBV19; length: 14
DNA: TGTGCCAGCAGTCTGGGAGGTGACACAGATACGCAGTATTTT; CDR3: CASSLGGDTDTQYF; J: TRBJ2-3; size: -; D: -; V: TRBV6-2/TRBV6-3; length: 14
DNA: TGCAGCGTTGAACCCTACGAAACAGGGAACTATGGCTACACCTTC; CDR3: CSVEPYETGNYGYTF; J: TRBJ1-2; size: -; D: -; V: TRBV29-1; length: 15
DNA: TGTGCCAGCACCGGGACAGGACCAACTAATGAAAAACTGTTTTTT; CDR3: CASTGTGPTNEKLFF; J: TRBJ1-4; size: -; D: TRBD1; V: TRBV27; length: 15
DNA: TGCAGTGCTAGAGAAAGAAACACCATATATTTT; CDR3: CSARERNTIYF; J: TRBJ1-3; size: -; D: -; V: TRBV20-1; length: 11
DNA: TGCGCCAGCAGGACCACGGGGGGCTTTGGAAACACCATATATTTT; CDR3: CASRTTGGFGNTIYF; J: TRBJ1-3; size: -; D: -; V: TRBV10-2; length: 15
DNA: TGTGCCAGCAGCTTACAAGGGGGAGCTAACTATGGCTACACCTTC; CDR3: CASSLQGGANYGYTF; J: TRBJ1-2; size: once; D: -; V: TRBV7-2; length: 15